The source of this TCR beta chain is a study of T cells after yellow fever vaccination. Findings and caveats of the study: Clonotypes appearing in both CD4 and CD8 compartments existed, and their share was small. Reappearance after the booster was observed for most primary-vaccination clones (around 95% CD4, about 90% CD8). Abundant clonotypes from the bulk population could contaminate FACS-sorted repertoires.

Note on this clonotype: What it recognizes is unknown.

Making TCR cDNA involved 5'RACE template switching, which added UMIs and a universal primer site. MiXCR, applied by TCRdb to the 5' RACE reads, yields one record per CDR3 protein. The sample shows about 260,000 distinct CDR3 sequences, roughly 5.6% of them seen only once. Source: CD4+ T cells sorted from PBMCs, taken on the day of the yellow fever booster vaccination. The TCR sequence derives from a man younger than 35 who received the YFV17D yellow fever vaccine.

The CDR3 protein is CSAKQSGELFF. The CDR3, as DNA: TGCAGTGCTAAGCAGTCCGGGGAGCTGTTTTTT. The V call is TRBV20-1, the J call TRBJ2-2, with D unclear. In germline, CDR1 is DFQATT, CDR2 SNEGSKA (reference sequence). There are 11 residues in the CDR3. V lost 4 bases and J 6 bases, leaving 6 bases between the germline ends.